This entry is about one TCR beta chain. Its matching antigen is unknown. Sequencing of cultured CD4+ T cell DNA used the Oncomine TCR Beta short-read assay. TCRdb fed the PCR reads into MiXCR, producing one record per CDR3 protein. The sample includes over 14,000 distinct CDR3 sequences, approximately 52% of them seen just once. J gave up 0 bases and V 2 bases, and 5 bases lay outside the gene matches. The CDR3 sequence is 17 residues long. Germline V CDR1 and CDR2: LGHNA, YSLEER. This record belongs to a study of vaccination and CD4 T cells after COVID-19. This sample's treatment: roughly ten-day PBMC culture with coronavirus spike peptide pools or control peptides (ViraFEST assay). Positivity by PCR occurred from March to December 2020, a period that predated US Alpha, Beta and Delta variants.

V and J are TRBV4-3 and TRBJ2-1, with 9 bases identical to TRBD2. Input material: CD4+ T cells from blood, cultured in vitro. This receptor was identified in a human donor who had recovered from COVID-19. The CDR3 here is CASSQRSGRFSYNEQFF. Written as DNA, the CDR3 is TGCGCCAGCAGCCAACGTAGCGGGAGATTCTCCTACAATGAGCAGTTCTTC.